This is a list of T cell receptor beta chains from one sample in a study of blood T cell repertoires in COVID-19. The method was immunoSEQ multiplex PCR; TCRdb's version includes in-frame clones alone and lacks a portion of them. The table lists about 190,000 clones, approximately 88% of them singletons. Specimen: peripheral blood. These receptor sequences come from a man aged 35 to 55 with acute or convalescent COVID-19. The CDR3 runs from the conserved cysteine through the conserved F or W. D genes are given only for firm matches. Only some rows state a clone size, as once, few, many or a class for expanded clones.

J gene: TRBJ1-6
clone size: once
V gene: TRBV18
D gene: TRBD1
CDR3 DNA: TGTGCCAGCTCACCAAGCACAGGGGGTAGGAATTCACCCCTCCACTTT
CDR3 protein: CASSPSTGGRNSPLHF

J gene: TRBJ1-2
clone size: -
V gene: TRBV18
D gene: -
CDR3 DNA: TGTGCCAGCTCATTCCCAGACACCTATGGCTACACCTTC
CDR3 protein: CASSFPDTYGYTF

J gene: TRBJ2-7
clone size: -
V gene: TRBV2
D gene: -
CDR3 DNA: TGTGCCAGCAGTGGTCCCCGTAGTTCAGTAGGGGGCGAGCAGTACTTC
CDR3 protein: CASSGPRSSVGGEQYF

J gene: TRBJ2-7
clone size: -
V gene: TRBV19
D gene: TRBD1
CDR3 DNA: TGTGCCAGTAGTACAAGGGGGCGCACCTACGAGCAGTACTTC
CDR3 protein: CASSTRGRTYEQYF

J gene: TRBJ1-2
clone size: -
V gene: TRBV6-4
D gene: TRBD1
CDR3 DNA: TGTGCCAGCAGTGACTCCGGACAGGTTTCTGGCTACACCTTC
CDR3 protein: CASSDSGQVSGYTF

J gene: TRBJ1-4
clone size: -
V gene: TRBV7-9
D gene: -
CDR3 DNA: TGTGCCAGCAGCCCCTGGACAGTTTTTGGTAATGAAAAACTGTTTTTT
CDR3 protein: CASSPWTVFGNEKLFF

J gene: TRBJ2-5
clone size: -
V gene: TRBV7-5
D gene: -
CDR3 DNA: TGTGCCAGAAGCTTAGATCGCGAGCCTACGTACGAGACCCAGTACTTC
CDR3 protein: CARSLDREPTYETQYF

J gene: TRBJ2-1
clone size: once
V gene: TRBV6-5
D gene: -
CDR3 DNA: TGTGCCAGCGAGGGTCGGGGAAGGTCCTACAATGAGCAGTTCTTC
CDR3 protein: CASEGRGRSYNEQFF

J gene: TRBJ2-5
clone size: -
V gene: TRBV5-4
D gene: TRBD2
CDR3 DNA: TGTGCCAGCAGCGAAGGACTAGGCAAACAAGAGACCCAGTACTTC
CDR3 protein: CASSEGLGKQETQYF

J gene: TRBJ2-2
clone size: -
V gene: TRBV24-1
D gene: -
CDR3 DNA: TGTGCCACCAGTGCACCGGACAGCCCTATACGTAGCACCGGGGAGCTGTTTTTT
CDR3 protein: CATSAPDSPIRSTGELFF

J gene: TRBJ2-4
clone size: -
V gene: TRBV28
D gene: -
CDR3 DNA: TGTGCCAGCAGTCTGACAGGGACTCTAGCCAAAAACATTCAGTACTTC
CDR3 protein: CASSLTGTLAKNIQYF

J gene: TRBJ1-5
clone size: -
V gene: TRBV6-2/TRBV6-3
D gene: TRBD1
CDR3 DNA: TGTGCCAGCAGTTACTCGCTCCGGGACAGGGGGCTAATCAATCAGCCCCAGCATTTT
CDR3 protein: CASSYSLRDRGLINQPQHF

J gene: TRBJ2-6
clone size: -
V gene: TRBV29-1
D gene: -
CDR3 DNA: TGCAGCGTTGATACAGGTCCCGGGGCCAACGTCCTGACTTTC
CDR3 protein: CSVDTGPGANVLTF

J gene: TRBJ1-4
clone size: once
V gene: TRBV6-1
D gene: TRBD1
CDR3 DNA: TGTGCCAGCAGTGACGGGACAGGGCAGAGCGAAAAACTGTTTTTT
CDR3 protein: CASSDGTGQSEKLFF

J gene: TRBJ1-4
clone size: -
V gene: TRBV3-1/TRBV3-2
D gene: -
CDR3 DNA: TGTGCCAGCAGCCAAGATCGGACAAGGCCCGAAAAACTGTTTTTT
CDR3 protein: CASSQDRTRPEKLFF

J gene: TRBJ1-2
clone size: -
V gene: TRBV5-5
D gene: -
CDR3 DNA: TGTGCCAGCAGCTTGAGTCAGGATAACTATGGCTACACCTTC
CDR3 protein: CASSLSQDNYGYTF

J gene: TRBJ2-7
clone size: -
V gene: TRBV12-3/TRBV12-4
D gene: TRBD1
CDR3 DNA: TGTGCCAGCAGTTACCGGGACAGTCTGTACTTC
CDR3 protein: CASSYRDSLYF

J gene: TRBJ2-2
clone size: once
V gene: TRBV7-2
D gene: TRBD2
CDR3 DNA: TGTGCCAGCAGCCGGGGTGTAGCGGGCACCGGGGAGCTGTTTTTT
CDR3 protein: CASSRGVAGTGELFF

J gene: TRBJ1-2
clone size: -
V gene: TRBV7-9
D gene: -
CDR3 DNA: TGTGCCAGCAGCCAGGACAGAGCCCAGATCTATGGCTACACCTTC
CDR3 protein: CASSQDRAQIYGYTF

J gene: TRBJ1-6
clone size: -
V gene: TRBV6-1
D gene: -
CDR3 DNA: TGTGCCAGCAGTGAATTAGAACCCCTCCACTTT
CDR3 protein: CASSELEPLHF

J gene: TRBJ2-6
clone size: -
V gene: TRBV29-1
D gene: TRBD1
CDR3 DNA: TGCAGCGTTGAAGCCCAGGGGGCGGGCGGGGCCAACGTCCTGACTTTC
CDR3 protein: CSVEAQGAGGANVLTF

J gene: TRBJ2-1
clone size: -
V gene: TRBV29-1
D gene: TRBD2
CDR3 DNA: TGCAGCGTGGTTCTAGCGGGGGGACCCTACAATGAGCAGTTCTTC
CDR3 protein: CSVVLAGGPYNEQFF

J gene: TRBJ2-2
clone size: once
V gene: TRBV9
D gene: TRBD2
CDR3 DNA: TGTGCCAGCAGCGTATCCCTAGCGGGGAACACCGGGGAGCTGTTTTTT
CDR3 protein: CASSVSLAGNTGELFF

J gene: TRBJ2-5
clone size: -
V gene: TRBV6-1
D gene: TRBD1
CDR3 DNA: TGTGCCAGCAGTGAAACCCGGACAGGCCAAGAGACCCAGTACTTC
CDR3 protein: CASSETRTGQETQYF

J gene: TRBJ2-7
clone size: -
V gene: TRBV6-4
D gene: -
CDR3 DNA: TGTGCCAGCAGCCCCGACGGGGGCTACGAGCAGTACTTC
CDR3 protein: CASSPDGGYEQYF

J gene: TRBJ2-1
clone size: -
V gene: TRBV5-1
D gene: TRBD1
CDR3 DNA: TGCGCCAGCAGCTTAAGTGGGACAGGGGCATACAATGAGCAGTTCTTC
CDR3 protein: CASSLSGTGAYNEQFF

J gene: TRBJ2-3
clone size: -
V gene: TRBV6-4
D gene: TRBD1
CDR3 DNA: TGTGCCAGCAGTTACAGGGGGTCCTTCACAGATACGCAGTATTTT
CDR3 protein: CASSYRGSFTDTQYF

J gene: TRBJ2-1
clone size: -
V gene: TRBV5-1
D gene: -
CDR3 DNA: TGCGCCAGCAGCTTGCGGGGGGCCTCCTACAATGAGCAGTTCTTC
CDR3 protein: CASSLRGASYNEQFF

J gene: TRBJ2-5
clone size: -
V gene: TRBV19
D gene: -
CDR3 DNA: TGTGCCAGTAGCGTTTTGGCCCAAGAGACCCAGTACTTC
CDR3 protein: CASSVLAQETQYF

J gene: TRBJ1-6
clone size: once
V gene: TRBV5-1
D gene: -
CDR3 DNA: TGCGCCAGCACGACAGCTTCCCCCTCTAATTCACCCCTCCACTTT
CDR3 protein: CASTTASPSNSPLHF

J gene: TRBJ1-4
clone size: -
V gene: TRBV6-5
D gene: -
CDR3 DNA: TGTGCCAGCAGTCTCACCGGGACAAGGAATGAAAAACTGTTTTTT
CDR3 protein: CASSLTGTRNEKLFF

J gene: TRBJ2-5
clone size: -
V gene: TRBV3-1/TRBV3-2
D gene: TRBD1
CDR3 DNA: TGTGCCAGCAGCCGGACCGGGCAGGGGGTAGGGGAGACCCAGTACTTC
CDR3 protein: CASSRTGQGVGETQYF

J gene: TRBJ1-2
clone size: -
V gene: TRBV7-2
D gene: TRBD1
CDR3 DNA: TGTGCCAGCAGTCCAGGGGGGCAAGTCCTTCCCTACTACACCTTC
CDR3 protein: CASSPGGQVLPYYTF

J gene: TRBJ1-6
clone size: -
V gene: TRBV5-1
D gene: TRBD1
CDR3 DNA: TGCGCCTCCCGAATAAGAGGGGACAGCTCCTATAATTCACCCCTCCACTTT
CDR3 protein: CASRIRGDSSYNSPLHF

J gene: TRBJ1-1
clone size: -
V gene: TRBV5-1
D gene: TRBD1
CDR3 DNA: TGCGCCAGCAGCTTCCAGGGGGCTGGGAACACTGAAGCTTTCTTT
CDR3 protein: CASSFQGAGNTEAFF

J gene: TRBJ1-1
clone size: -
V gene: TRBV12-3/TRBV12-4
D gene: -
CDR3 DNA: TGTGCCAGCGGACCCGGACGGAGGACTGAAGCTTTCTTT
CDR3 protein: CASGPGRRTEAFF

J gene: TRBJ2-6
clone size: -
V gene: TRBV7-2
D gene: -
CDR3 DNA: TGTGCCAGCAGCCCCCAACAGTTTAGAGGGGCCAACGTCCTGACTTTC
CDR3 protein: CASSPQQFRGANVLTF

J gene: TRBJ2-7
clone size: -
V gene: TRBV20-1
D gene: TRBD2
CDR3 DNA: TGCAGTGCCAGTAGCGGGAGAACCTACGAGCAGTACTTC
CDR3 protein: CSASSGRTYEQYF

J gene: TRBJ2-2
clone size: few
V gene: TRBV18
D gene: -
CDR3 DNA: TGTGCCAGCTCACCGGGACAGAACACCGGGGAGCTGTTTTTT
CDR3 protein: CASSPGQNTGELFF

J gene: TRBJ2-1
clone size: -
V gene: TRBV4-1
D gene: TRBD2
CDR3 DNA: TGCGCCAGCAGCCAAGGGAGGAAGGGACTAGCGGGGTTTTCCTTCTACAATGAGCAGTTCTTC
CDR3 protein: CASSQGRKGLAGFSFYNEQFF

J gene: TRBJ1-2
clone size: -
V gene: TRBV28
D gene: -
CDR3 DNA: TGTGCCAGCAGTTTAGTGGGGGGAAGCTATGGCTACACCTTC
CDR3 protein: CASSLVGGSYGYTF

J gene: TRBJ1-4
clone size: -
V gene: TRBV30
D gene: -
CDR3 DNA: TGTGCCTGGAGTCCGGGGGACCAGGGTGAAAAACTGTTTTTT
CDR3 protein: CAWSPGDQGEKLFF

J gene: TRBJ2-7
clone size: -
V gene: TRBV30
D gene: TRBD1
CDR3 DNA: TGTGCCTGGAGAGAGAAGCCGGGACAGGGGGCCTACGAGCAGTACTTC
CDR3 protein: CAWREKPGQGAYEQYF

J gene: TRBJ2-1
clone size: once
V gene: TRBV10-1
D gene: -
CDR3 DNA: TGCGCCAGCAGTCCGCGCGCTTCGGGGGGCCCCTACAATGAGCAGTTCTTC
CDR3 protein: CASSPRASGGPYNEQFF

J gene: TRBJ1-1
clone size: -
V gene: TRBV13
D gene: -
CDR3 DNA: TGTGCCAGCAGCTCCGACGAACGGGGCACTGAAGCTTTCTTT
CDR3 protein: CASSSDERGTEAFF